What follows are 28 T cell receptor beta chains derived from one specimen sequenced in a study of T and B cells in COVID-19 patients. TRB rearrangements were amplified by multiplex PCR with BIOMED2 TRB-A/B primers. Via MiXCR, TCRdb re-called the multiplex PCR reads, giving one row per CDR3 protein. There are 5,000 or so distinct CDR3 sequences in the sample; roughly 27% occur only once, and roughly 33% lies in the top ten. Blood genomic DNA input for TRB amplification was about 240-550 ng. Sequencing was done on a sample of blood. These receptors were taken from a human donor with active COVID-19.

J is TRBJ2-7 and V is TRBV9, with 10 bases lining up with TRBD2. The CDR3 extends over 14 amino acids. Germline V CDR1 and CDR2: SGDLS, YYNGEE. J was trimmed by 7 bases and V by 0 bases; bases with no gene match: 4. In DNA, the CDR3 is TGTGCCAGCAGCGTAGAGCCGGGACTAGCGGAGCAGTACTTC. Its translation: CASSVEPGLAEQYF.

This sequence joins TRBV7-2 and TRBJ2-7, with 12 bases matching TRBD1. CDR1 SGHTA and CDR2 FQGNSA come from the germline V gene. The V segment lost 4 bases and the J segment 6 bases; nucleotides outside the gene matches: 7. The CDR3 totals 15 residues. The CDR3 coding sequence is TGTGCCAGCAGCTCGGGACAGGGGGCGCTCAGCGAGCAGTACTTC. Protein product: CASSSGQGALSEQYF.

This clonotype was counted a few times. The chain joins TRBV5-1 to TRBJ2-2; D is unclear. The germline V and J ends were trimmed by 2 bases and 2 bases, with 16 bases remaining between them. This CDR3 is 17 amino acids long. Germline V lookup: CDR1 SGHRS, CDR2 YFSETQ. The CDR3 DNA sequence: TGCGCCAGCAGCTTATCCATTCGGACCCTTAACACCGGGGAGCTGTTTTTT. It specifies CASSLSIRTLNTGELFF.

This clonotype was seen only once. A much bigger clone sits one base away, suggesting this may be a read error. The chain is built from TRBV27 and TRBJ2-3, with unresolved D. In germline, CDR1 is MNHEY, CDR2 SMNVEV (reference sequence). The CDR3 covers 12 residues. The CDR3 nucleotides read TGTGCCAGCAGTTTCAACAGAGATATGCAGTATTTT. This translates into CASSFNRDMQYF.

The chain uses TRBV6-5 and TRBJ2-5, with 7 bases matching TRBD2. Losses at the gene ends were 7 bases for V and 7 bases for J; bases not matched to a gene: 15. This CDR3 is 15 amino acids long. The germline gives CDR1 MNHEY, CDR2 SVGAGI. CDR3 nucleotides: TGTGCCAGCACCTGGGACTATGGAGTAATTCGGACCCAGTACTTC. Residues: CASTWDYGVIRTQYF.

This clonotype showed up just a few times. The gene calls are TRBV12-3 or TRBV12-4 and TRBJ2-4, with D possibly being TRBD2 (5 bases). The CDR3 contains 11 residues. Trimming pared 6 bases from V and 6 bases from J, leaving 6 bases between. CDR3 sequence: CASSRGNIQYF. The DNA of the CDR3 is TGTGCCAGCAGCCGGGGAAACATTCAGTACTTC.

This clonotype occurred a few times. The V and J genes are TRBV12-3 or TRBV12-4 and TRBJ2-3, with D maybe TRBD2 (5 bases). V was cut by 8 bases and J by 4 bases, with 19 bases left in between. The CDR3 runs to 15 residues. The CDR3 DNA is TGTGCCAGCCGGACCGTATTGGGTAGCGCAGATACGCAGTATTTT. This gives the protein CASRTVLGSADTQYF.

The chain links TRBV25-1 to TRBJ2-7; 10 positions agree with TRBD1. Germline V gives CDR1 MGHDK, CDR2 SYGVNS. V shed 9 bases, J shed 3 bases, and the junction held 8 bases outside the gene matches. The CDR3 contains 14 residues. This chain's CDR3 is CASETGTGVYEQYF. Written as DNA, the CDR3 is TGTGCCAGTGAGACCGGGACAGGGGTCTACGAGCAGTACTTC.

V and J are TRBV18 and TRBJ1-5; maybe TRBD1 (5 bases). The V end lost 1 base, the J end lost 7 bases, and 8 bases lay between the germline ends. The CDR3 contains 13 residues. Germline V lookup: CDR1 KGHSH, CDR2 LQKENI. The DNA for the CDR3 is TGTGCCAGCTCACCACAACAGGACCAGCCCCAGCATTTT. Translation: CASSPQQDQPQHF.

This clonotype appeared a few times. This chain uses TRBV10-3 with TRBJ1-1, with 7 bases that match TRBD1. The CDR3 runs to 14 residues. V dropped 7 bases and J dropped 0; count of bases not matched to a gene: 5. Germline values: CDR1 ENHRY, CDR2 SYGVKD. The CDR3 DNA follows: TGTGCCATCACCAGAGACAGGGTGAACACTGAAGCTTTCTTT. It is translated as CAITRDRVNTEAFF.

V gene TRBV6-5 combines with J gene TRBJ2-7; TRBD2 aligns across 7 bases. CDR3 size: 17 residues. V trimming: 6 bases; J trimming: 2 bases; junction bases outside the gene matches: 16. The germline V gene encodes CDR1 MNHEY and CDR2 SVGAGI. CDR3 in amino acids: CASSREMGGGAAYEQYF. The CDR3 bases are TGTGCCAGCAGCCGCGAAATGGGGGGGGGAGCGGCCTACGAGCAGTACTTC.

The chain uses TRBV4-2 and TRBJ2-1, with a tentative D call TRBD2 (6 bases). The CDR3 consists of 15 residues. Per the germline V gene, CDR1 is LGHNA and CDR2 is YNFKEQ. The germline V and J ends were trimmed by 0 bases and 10 bases, with 16 bases remaining between them. The CDR3 DNA reads TGTGCCAGCAGCCAAGACGAGACTAGTGGCGGGGAGCAGTTCTTC. Its protein is CASSQDETSGGEQFF.

The chain employs TRBV5-1 and TRBJ2-5; 7 bases map to TRBD1. This CDR3 is built from 15 residues. V shed 4 bases and J 2 bases; nucleotides not matched to a gene: 8. CDR1 SGHRS and CDR2 YFSETQ come from the germline V gene. This chain's CDR3 is CASSVNRGQQETQYF. The CDR3 region has the DNA TGCGCCAGCAGCGTGAACAGGGGACAACAAGAGACCCAGTACTTC.

The chain links TRBV20-1 to TRBJ2-5, with 12 bases fitting TRBD2. Trimming removed 4 bases from V and 5 bases from J; junction bases left unmatched: 8. CDR1 and CDR2 from the germline V gene are DFQATT and SNEGSKA (reference sequence). The CDR3 length is 15 residues. The CDR3: CSATSGGASDETQYF. DNA of the CDR3: TGCAGTGCTACTAGCGGGGGGGCCTCGGACGAGACCCAGTACTTC.

The gene calls are TRBV7-2 and TRBJ2-7; 8 positions agree with TRBD2. CDR1 is SGHTA, CDR2 FQGNSA, per germline. This CDR3 comprises 14 residues. J was trimmed by 6 bases and V by 3 bases; bases with no gene match: 7. This CDR3 reads CASSFQAGGPEQYF. Here the CDR3 DNA reads TGTGCCAGCAGCTTTCAGGCGGGGGGACCCGAGCAGTACTTC.

This chain joins TRBV6-6 and TRBJ2-3, with 8 bases fitting TRBD2. CDR1 is MNHNY and CDR2 is SVGAGI in the germline V gene (reference sequence). The CDR3 length is 21 residues. V trimming: 5 bases; J trimming: 0 bases; junction bases outside the gene matches: 22. This chain's CDR3 is CASSRGGSAGAIGLSTDTQYF. CDR3 bases: TGTGCCAGCAGTCGAGGGGGGTCAGCGGGAGCCATCGGCCTGAGCACAGATACGCAGTATTTT.

The chain couples TRBV5-6 to TRBJ1-1, with unresolved D. The length of the CDR3 is 13 residues. V was shortened by 4 bases and J by 0 bases, with 7 bases between the two germline ends. The V gene's germline CDR1 is SGHDT and CDR2 YYEEEE. DNA of the CDR3: TGTGCCAGCAGCCAAGACATGAACACTGAAGCTTTCTTT. Translation gives CASSQDMNTEAFF.

The rearrangement uses TRBV7-2 and TRBJ2-7, with 8 positions matching TRBD2. This CDR3 comprises 14 residues. The V gene's germline CDR1 is SGHTA and CDR2 FQGNSA. The ends lost 5 bases at V and 6 bases at J; junction bases unmatched: 9. In DNA form, the CDR3 reads TGTGCCAGCAGCCCAATTCTACGGGGGGGCGAGCAGTACTTC. Residues: CASSPILRGGEQYF.

This chain joins TRBV27 and TRBJ2-7; 14 bases match TRBD2. The CDR3 extends over 17 amino acids. Germline loops: CDR1 MNHEY, CDR2 SMNVEV (reference sequence). The V gene end was trimmed by 3 bases and the J gene end by 3 bases; junction bases not matched to a gene: 7. CDR3 residues: CASSLRTGLAGDYEQYF. The CDR3 nucleotides are TGTGCCAGCAGTTTGAGGACGGGACTAGCGGGGGACTACGAGCAGTACTTC.

This clonotype was seen only a few times. The CDR3 reads CASSPNPAHYEQYF. CDR3 coding DNA: TGTGCCAGCAGCCCAAACCCGGCCCACTACGAGCAGTACTTC. V gene TRBV7-9 combines with J gene TRBJ2-7; unclear D gene. This CDR3 is built from 14 residues. Germline loops: CDR1 SEHNR, CDR2 FQNEAQ (reference sequence). The V and J ends lost 5 bases and 3 bases respectively, with 14 bases between them.

J is TRBJ1-1 and V is TRBV6-5; tentative D call: TRBD1 (5 bases). Trimming left V 7 bases short and J 2 bases short, with 17 bases between. Germline V gives CDR1 MNHEY, CDR2 SVGAGI. The CDR3 length is 15 residues. The CDR3 reads CASTHGTGLNTEAFF. Here the CDR3 DNA reads TGTGCCAGCACCCATGGCACAGGCCTTAACACTGAAGCTTTCTTT.

In its sample, this clonotype was seen once. J is TRBJ1-1 and V is TRBV12-3 or TRBV12-4; 7 bases match TRBD1. The CDR3 runs to 13 residues. The V and J ends lost 9 bases and 4 bases, in that order; junction bases with no gene match: 8. The CDR3 bases are TGTGCCAGTGCGACAGGGTCGGGCACTGAAGCTTTCTTT. Translating it yields CASATGSGTEAFF.

This clonotype appeared a few times. The V and J genes are TRBV27 and TRBJ1-2, with TRBD1 as a possible D gene (6 bases). Germline V gene sequence: CDR1 MNHEY, CDR2 SMNVEV (reference sequence). V lost 1 base, J lost 0 bases, and 12 bases lay in between. The CDR3 totals 16 residues. The CDR3, as DNA: TGTGCCAGCAGTTTATATGTTGGACAGACTAACTATGGCTACACCTTC. Protein sequence: CASSLYVGQTNYGYTF.

By proportion, this clonotype is medium-sized. The chain is built from TRBV6-2 or TRBV6-3 and TRBJ2-3, with 12 bases matching TRBD1. Germline V gives CDR1 MNHEY, CDR2 SVGEGT. Trimming took 2 bases from V and 4 from J; bases not matched to a gene: 1. The CDR3 spans 15 residues. The CDR3 sequence is CASSYGTGGADTQYF. The CDR3 DNA sequence: TGTGCCAGCAGTTACGGGACAGGGGGCGCAGATACGCAGTATTTT.

Only one count was recorded for this clonotype. The chain combines TRBV4-1 with TRBJ2-1; TRBD1 might be the D (6 bases). The germline CDR1 and CDR2 sequences are MGHRA and YSYEKL. This CDR3 has 14 residues. The V end lost 4 bases, the J end lost 4 bases, and 11 bases lay between the germline ends. The CDR3 sequence is CASSRSDSYNEQFF. The CDR3 coding sequence is TGCGCCAGCAGCCGGTCGGACAGTTACAATGAGCAGTTCTTC.

The V and J genes are TRBV6-5 and TRBJ1-1; 8 bases align to TRBD1. CDR1 MNHEY and CDR2 SVGAGI come from the germline V gene. The V segment lost 5 bases and the J segment 9 bases; nucleotides outside the gene matches: 11. The CDR3 consists of 14 residues. Here the CDR3 DNA reads TGTGCCAGCAGTAAACAGGGGGGCACATCTAAAGCTTTCTTT. The encoded protein is CASSKQGGTSKAFF.

The V call is TRBV6-1, the J call TRBJ2-5, with 7 positions matching TRBD2. The CDR3 runs to 12 residues. Germline-derived CDR1 and CDR2 are MNHNS and SASEGT. After removal of 7 bases from V and 4 bases from J, the junction contained 3 bases not matched to a gene. The CDR3 DNA sequence: TGTGCCAGCAATGGCGGGGGAGAGACCCAGTACTTC. Its protein is CASNGGGETQYF.

By sample fraction, this clonotype is medium-sized (0.01 to 0.1%). CDR3 loop: CAWLGGQSNEKLFF. For the CDR3, the DNA is TGTGCCTGGTTAGGGGGGCAGTCTAATGAAAAACTGTTTTTT. The chain links TRBV30 to TRBJ1-4, with D maybe TRBD1 (6 bases). The germline gives CDR1 GTSNPN, CDR2 SVGIG (reference sequence). Between the trimmed V and J ends, which lost 5 bases and 3 bases, there was a span of 13 bases. There are 14 residues in the CDR3.